The rows below give T cell receptor beta chains drawn from one sample of a study. TCRdb ran MiXCR on the RT-PCR reads and lists one entry per CDR3 protein. This table holds more than 550,000 distinct CDR3 sequences, around 14% found once. Sequenced: memory CD4+ T cells from blood. These receptors originate from a female donor in good health, serving as a healthy control. Each CDR3 is given with its conserved first and last residue. The order of the fields is V gene, D gene, clone size, CDR3 protein. D genes are given only for firm matches. Clone size is stated in some rows and not others, as once, few, many or a class when expanded.

v_call: TRBV5-1; d_call: NA; clone_size: NA; cdr3_aa: CASSLGLGPPANEKLFF
v_call: TRBV12-3/TRBV12-4; d_call: TRBD1; clone_size: many; cdr3_aa: CASSHTGGGQPQHF
v_call: TRBV30; d_call: NA; clone_size: NA; cdr3_aa: CAWSGGWDQPQHF
v_call: TRBV18; d_call: NA; clone_size: NA; cdr3_aa: CASSRGGTTSNEQFF
v_call: TRBV4-2; d_call: NA; clone_size: few; cdr3_aa: CASSQDRASGGYTF
v_call: TRBV5-1; d_call: NA; clone_size: NA; cdr3_aa: CASSSGQYTGELFF
v_call: TRBV20-1; d_call: NA; clone_size: NA; cdr3_aa: CSARGPSSENTEAFF
v_call: TRBV20-1; d_call: TRBD1; clone_size: NA; cdr3_aa: CSARKSGTGEWEPLHF
v_call: TRBV29-1; d_call: NA; clone_size: few; cdr3_aa: CSVRRGSMNTEAFF
v_call: TRBV7-9; d_call: NA; clone_size: NA; cdr3_aa: CASSLALGTGNEQFF
v_call: TRBV5-1; d_call: TRBD1; clone_size: NA; cdr3_aa: CASSFGTGLYEQYF
v_call: TRBV6-2/TRBV6-3; d_call: TRBD1; clone_size: many; cdr3_aa: CASSYDRGTEAFF
v_call: TRBV11-2; d_call: TRBD2; clone_size: many; cdr3_aa: CASSLAGRAGGGYEQYF
v_call: TRBV12-3/TRBV12-4; d_call: NA; clone_size: many; cdr3_aa: CASSPSGGTYNEQFF
v_call: TRBV20-1; d_call: TRBD1; clone_size: NA; cdr3_aa: CSAISPGQRNTEAFF
v_call: TRBV4-3; d_call: NA; clone_size: NA; cdr3_aa: CASSQNRANGELFF
v_call: TRBV12-3/TRBV12-4; d_call: NA; clone_size: NA; cdr3_aa: CASSPSRGNEKLFF
v_call: TRBV12-3/TRBV12-4; d_call: TRBD1; clone_size: NA; cdr3_aa: CASRPTGTENIQYF
v_call: TRBV20-1; d_call: TRBD2; clone_size: many; cdr3_aa: CSARLHRLAGVLNGQFF
v_call: TRBV5-1; d_call: TRBD1; clone_size: NA; cdr3_aa: CASSEGQAGYGYTF
v_call: TRBV20-1; d_call: NA; clone_size: few; cdr3_aa: CSVRPSDTQYF
v_call: TRBV18; d_call: NA; clone_size: NA; cdr3_aa: CASSPQNQGTDTQYF
v_call: TRBV5-1; d_call: NA; clone_size: many; cdr3_aa: CASSLGGGNTEAFF
v_call: TRBV4-1; d_call: NA; clone_size: many; cdr3_aa: CASSYRRGDTEAFF
v_call: TRBV7-9; d_call: TRBD1; clone_size: few; cdr3_aa: CASSMWDRNYGYTF
v_call: TRBV19; d_call: NA; clone_size: NA; cdr3_aa: CASMGLLGKNIQYF
v_call: TRBV4-1; d_call: NA; clone_size: few; cdr3_aa: CASSHWGGEYYGYTF
v_call: TRBV5-6; d_call: TRBD1; clone_size: few; cdr3_aa: CASSLPGQRYGYTF
v_call: TRBV12-3/TRBV12-4; d_call: NA; clone_size: many; cdr3_aa: CASSPGESYNSPLHF
v_call: TRBV6-5; d_call: NA; clone_size: NA; cdr3_aa: CASSYGPPGTGNTIYF
v_call: TRBV12-3/TRBV12-4; d_call: NA; clone_size: NA; cdr3_aa: CASTRANQETQYF
v_call: TRBV6-6; d_call: NA; clone_size: NA; cdr3_aa: CASSKGNRVANEKLFF
v_call: TRBV4-3; d_call: NA; clone_size: few; cdr3_aa: CASSLWASNSPLHF
v_call: TRBV12-3/TRBV12-4; d_call: NA; clone_size: NA; cdr3_aa: CASSLGPLRTDTQYF
v_call: TRBV10-3; d_call: TRBD2; clone_size: many; cdr3_aa: CAISLAGVGYEQYF
v_call: TRBV20-1; d_call: NA; clone_size: many; cdr3_aa: CSATPPASHTQYF
v_call: TRBV7-8; d_call: NA; clone_size: few; cdr3_aa: CASIRLNPGMTFETFF
v_call: TRBV6-2/TRBV6-3; d_call: TRBD2; clone_size: NA; cdr3_aa: CASTQVLAGVDEQYF
v_call: TRBV7-6; d_call: TRBD1; clone_size: many; cdr3_aa: CASSLGQYQETQYF
v_call: TRBV5-1; d_call: TRBD2; clone_size: NA; cdr3_aa: CASSSSSGSGHEQFF
v_call: TRBV5-1; d_call: NA; clone_size: NA; cdr3_aa: CASSVERVTDTQYF
v_call: TRBV15; d_call: NA; clone_size: NA; cdr3_aa: CATSRDPGSYEQYF
v_call: TRBV5-1; d_call: NA; clone_size: NA; cdr3_aa: CASSASYTGELFF
v_call: TRBV6-1; d_call: NA; clone_size: NA; cdr3_aa: CASRARGQNTEAFF
v_call: TRBV11-2; d_call: NA; clone_size: NA; cdr3_aa: CASSLAIGGDTEAFF
v_call: TRBV12-3/TRBV12-4; d_call: NA; clone_size: NA; cdr3_aa: CASSSDEGGELFF
v_call: TRBV29-1; d_call: TRBD1; clone_size: many; cdr3_aa: CSANRGDGTDTQYF
v_call: TRBV7-9; d_call: NA; clone_size: few; cdr3_aa: CASSLAHGGYNEQFF
v_call: TRBV18; d_call: TRBD1; clone_size: NA; cdr3_aa: CASSIGQGFEAFF
v_call: TRBV18; d_call: TRBD2; clone_size: many; cdr3_aa: CASSPTSGGANEQFF
v_call: TRBV4-2; d_call: NA; clone_size: NA; cdr3_aa: CASSQDLRSGFADTQYF
v_call: TRBV4-1; d_call: TRBD1; clone_size: many; cdr3_aa: CASSQVYGQDYEQYF
v_call: TRBV20-1; d_call: TRBD1; clone_size: many; cdr3_aa: CSAKGGQGSSYNSPLHF
v_call: TRBV4-1; d_call: NA; clone_size: few; cdr3_aa: CASSQEAPDRHTGELFF
v_call: TRBV20-1; d_call: TRBD2; clone_size: many; cdr3_aa: CSAPGLDQYNEQFF
v_call: TRBV12-3/TRBV12-4; d_call: NA; clone_size: NA; cdr3_aa: CASSLLGQGKVNTIYF
v_call: TRBV5-6; d_call: TRBD2; clone_size: NA; cdr3_aa: CASSRTSVPSGELFF
v_call: TRBV9; d_call: NA; clone_size: NA; cdr3_aa: CASSGSQGSKNIQYF
v_call: TRBV6-5; d_call: NA; clone_size: few; cdr3_aa: CASSLMEVTAYNEQFF